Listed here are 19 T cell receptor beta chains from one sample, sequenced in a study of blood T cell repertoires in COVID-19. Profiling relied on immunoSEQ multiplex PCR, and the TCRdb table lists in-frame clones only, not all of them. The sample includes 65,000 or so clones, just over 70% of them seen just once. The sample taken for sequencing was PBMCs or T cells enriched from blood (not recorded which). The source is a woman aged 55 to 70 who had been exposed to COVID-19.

CDR3 sequence reads: CASSESGDSNQPQHF. CDR3 coding DNA: TGTGCCAGCAGCGAGTCCGGAGATAGCAATCAGCCCCAGCATTTT. The gene calls are TRBV7-3 and TRBJ1-5, with D hard to call. Germline V CDR1 and CDR2: SGHTA, FQGTGA. The CDR3 length is 15 residues. V was pared by 5 bases and J by 0 bases, with 11 bases between. Complete variable domain (other parts from reference TRBV7-3 and TRBJ1-5): GAGVSQTPSNKVTEKGKYVELRCDPISGHTALYWYRQSLGQGPEFLIYFQGTGAADDSGLPNDRFFAVRPEGSVSTLKIQRTERGDSAVYLCASSESGDSNQPQHFGDGTRLSIL.

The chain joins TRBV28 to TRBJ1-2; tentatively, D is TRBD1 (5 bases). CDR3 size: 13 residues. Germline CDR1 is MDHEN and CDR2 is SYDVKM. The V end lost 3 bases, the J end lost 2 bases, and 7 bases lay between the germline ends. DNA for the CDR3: TGTGCCAGCAGTTTTGGGGGGAACTATGGCTACACCTTC. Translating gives CASSFGGNYGYTF.

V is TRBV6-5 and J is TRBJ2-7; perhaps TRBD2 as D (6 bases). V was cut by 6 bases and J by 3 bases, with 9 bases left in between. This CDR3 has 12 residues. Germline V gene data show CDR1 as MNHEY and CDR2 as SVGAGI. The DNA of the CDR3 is TGTGCCAGCAGCCAGGAGGGCTACGAGCAGTACTTC. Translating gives CASSQEGYEQYF.

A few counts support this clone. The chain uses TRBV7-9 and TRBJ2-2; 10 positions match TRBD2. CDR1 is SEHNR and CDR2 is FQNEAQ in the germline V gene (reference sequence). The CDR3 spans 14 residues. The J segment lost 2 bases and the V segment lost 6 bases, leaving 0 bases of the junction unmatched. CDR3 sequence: CASRLAGNTGELFF. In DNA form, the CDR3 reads TGTGCCAGCAGACTAGCGGGAAACACCGGGGAGCTGTTTTTT.

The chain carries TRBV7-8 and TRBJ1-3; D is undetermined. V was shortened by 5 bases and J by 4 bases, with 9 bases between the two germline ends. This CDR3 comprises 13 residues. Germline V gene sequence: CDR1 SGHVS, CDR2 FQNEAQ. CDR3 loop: CASSPTLGNTIYF. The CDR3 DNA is TGTGCCAGCAGCCCTACGCTGGGAAACACCATATATTTT.

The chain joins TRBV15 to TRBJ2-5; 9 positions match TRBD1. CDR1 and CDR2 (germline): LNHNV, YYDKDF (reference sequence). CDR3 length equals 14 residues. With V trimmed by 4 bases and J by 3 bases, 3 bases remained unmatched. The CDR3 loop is CATSIRTGEETQYF. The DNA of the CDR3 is TGTGCCACCAGCATCCGGACAGGGGAAGAGACCCAGTACTTC.

The CDR3 sequence is CASSEAYRGQPQHF. The CDR3 DNA reads as TGTGCCAGCAGTGAAGCGTATAGAGGTCAGCCCCAGCATTTT. The chain combines TRBV6-1 with TRBJ1-5; D is unresolved. V was pared by 0 bases and J by 6 bases, with 9 bases between. The CDR3 runs to 14 residues. The germline gives CDR1 MNHNS, CDR2 SASEGT.

The CDR3 region is CASSLKGARTEAFF. In DNA form, the CDR3 reads TGTGCCAGCAGTTTAAAGGGGGCGCGGACTGAAGCTTTCTTT. V and J are TRBV28 and TRBJ1-1; the match to TRBD1 covers 7 bases. This CDR3 contains 14 residues. V gave up 2 bases and J gave up 5 bases; unmatched junction bases: 5. Germline loops: CDR1 MDHEN, CDR2 SYDVKM.

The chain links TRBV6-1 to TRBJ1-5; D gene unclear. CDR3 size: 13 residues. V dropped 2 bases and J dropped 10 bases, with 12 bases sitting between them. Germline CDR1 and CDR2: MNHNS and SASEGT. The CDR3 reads CASSEREGTPQHF. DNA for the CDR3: TGTGCCAGCAGTGAACGGGAGGGCACACCCCAGCATTTT.

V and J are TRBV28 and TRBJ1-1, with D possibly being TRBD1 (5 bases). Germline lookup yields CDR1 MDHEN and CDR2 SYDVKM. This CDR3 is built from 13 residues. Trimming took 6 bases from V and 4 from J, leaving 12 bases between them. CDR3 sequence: CASSPYRGTEAFF. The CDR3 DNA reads TGTGCCAGCAGCCCATATAGGGGCACTGAAGCTTTCTTT.

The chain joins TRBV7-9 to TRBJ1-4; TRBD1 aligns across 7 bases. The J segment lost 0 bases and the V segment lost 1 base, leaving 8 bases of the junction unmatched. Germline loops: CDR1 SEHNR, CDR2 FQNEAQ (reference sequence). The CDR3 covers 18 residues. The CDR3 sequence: CASSLGQGSESTNEKLFF. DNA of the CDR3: TGTGCCAGCAGCTTAGGACAGGGAAGCGAGTCAACTAATGAAAAACTGTTTTTT.

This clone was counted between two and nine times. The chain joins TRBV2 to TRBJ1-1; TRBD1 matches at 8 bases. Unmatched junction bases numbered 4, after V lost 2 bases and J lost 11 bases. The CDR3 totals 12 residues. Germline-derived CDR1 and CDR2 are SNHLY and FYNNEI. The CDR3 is CASSEIGDRAFF. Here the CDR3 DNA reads TGTGCCAGCAGTGAAATAGGGGACAGGGCTTTCTTT.

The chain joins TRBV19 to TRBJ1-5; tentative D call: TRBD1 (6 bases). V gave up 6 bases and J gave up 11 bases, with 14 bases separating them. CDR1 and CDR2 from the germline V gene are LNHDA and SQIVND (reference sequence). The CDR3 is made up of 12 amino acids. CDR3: CASSQGRITQHF. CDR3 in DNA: TGTGCCAGTAGCCAGGGGAGAATAACCCAGCATTTT.

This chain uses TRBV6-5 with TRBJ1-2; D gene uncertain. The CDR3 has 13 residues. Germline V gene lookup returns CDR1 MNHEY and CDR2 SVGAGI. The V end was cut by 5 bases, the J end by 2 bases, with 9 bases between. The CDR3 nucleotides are TGTGCCAGCAGTCCGACCGGGAACTATGGCTACACCTTC. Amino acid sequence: CASSPTGNYGYTF.

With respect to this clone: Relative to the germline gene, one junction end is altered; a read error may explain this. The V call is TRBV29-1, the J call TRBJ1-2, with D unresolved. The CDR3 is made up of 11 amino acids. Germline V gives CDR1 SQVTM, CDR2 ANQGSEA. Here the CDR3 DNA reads TGCAGCTTTGAGGAGGGTCAAGGCTACACCTTC. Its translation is CSFEEGQGYTF. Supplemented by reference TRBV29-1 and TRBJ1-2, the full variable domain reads SAVISQKPSRDICQRGTSLTIQCQVDSQVTMMFWYRQQPGQSLTLIATANQGSEATYESGFVIDKFPISRPNLTFSTLTVSNMSPEDSSIYLCSFEEGQGYTFGSGTRLTVV.

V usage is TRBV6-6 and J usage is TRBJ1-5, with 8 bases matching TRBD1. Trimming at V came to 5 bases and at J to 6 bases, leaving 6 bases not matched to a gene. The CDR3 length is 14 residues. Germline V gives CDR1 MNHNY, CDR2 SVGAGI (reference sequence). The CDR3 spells CASSTGQGGQPQHF. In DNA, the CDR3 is TGTGCCAGCAGTACCGGACAGGGCGGTCAGCCCCAGCATTTT.

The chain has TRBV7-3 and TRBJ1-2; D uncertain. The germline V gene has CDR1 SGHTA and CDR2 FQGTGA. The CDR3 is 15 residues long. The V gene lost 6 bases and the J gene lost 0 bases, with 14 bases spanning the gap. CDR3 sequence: CASSAAGGTNYGYTF. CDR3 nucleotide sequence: TGTGCCAGCAGTGCCGCGGGCGGTACTAACTATGGCTACACCTTC.

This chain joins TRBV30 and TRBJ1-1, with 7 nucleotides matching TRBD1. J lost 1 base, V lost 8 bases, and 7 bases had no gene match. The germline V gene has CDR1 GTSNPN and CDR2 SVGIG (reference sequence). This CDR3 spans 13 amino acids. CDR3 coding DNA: TGTGCCGGGAACAGGGGAGAGAACACTGAAGCTTTCTTT. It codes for CAGNRGENTEAFF.

CDR3 residues: CASSPRAKKGNEQFF. The CDR3 coding sequence is TGTGCCAGCAGCCCGAGGGCAAAGAAGGGCAATGAGCAGTTCTTC. This chain connects TRBV11-3 to TRBJ2-1, with TRBD2 as a possible D gene (5 bases). CDR1 and CDR2 (germline): SGHNT, YENEEA. This CDR3 is built from 15 residues. V gave up 5 bases and J gave up 6 bases, with 17 bases separating them.